The 28 T cell receptor beta chains below come from one sample, sequenced in a study of T cell repertoires in cytomegalovirus infection. Using its own MiXCR run on the reads, TCRdb lists one record per CDR3 protein. The data hold approximately 500,000 distinct CDR3 sequences, with approximately 16% observed a single time. Sequencing input: CD8+ T cells from PBMCs. Receptor source: a human donor in good health (CMV status not recorded). Some clones in this sample may be carry-over from other donors' samples.

This clonotype was found a few times. The rearrangement joins TRBV19 to TRBJ1-1; no firm D call. Germline V gene data show CDR1 as LNHDA and CDR2 as SQIVND (reference sequence). The CDR3 runs to 13 residues. The V gene lost 5 bases and the J gene lost 7 bases, with 14 bases spanning the gap. In nucleotides, the CDR3 is TGTGCCAGTAGTCCGAGGAGGCCTGATGAAGCTTTCTTT. Translation gives CASSPRRPDEAFF.

This clonotype was counted a few times. The rearrangement joins TRBV5-6 to TRBJ2-1; either TRBD1 or TRBD2 may fit D (5 bases each). The V gene's germline CDR1 is SGHDT and CDR2 YYEEEE. The CDR3 is 16 amino acids. V was cut by 4 bases and J by 0 bases, with 14 bases left in between. The DNA for the CDR3 is TGTGCCAGCAGCGGGGGATATACAAGCTCCTACAATGAGCAGTTCTTC. Translation: CASSGGYTSSYNEQFF.

The chain carries TRBV6-6 and TRBJ2-7, with D possibly TRBD2 on 6 matching bases. This CDR3 spans 15 amino acids. CDR1 is MNHNY, CDR2 SVGAGI, per germline (reference sequence). The germline V and J ends were trimmed by 2 bases and 5 bases, with 16 bases remaining between them. This chain's CDR3 is CASSYGGTVGDEQYF. The DNA for the CDR3 is TGTGCCAGCAGTTACGGAGGGACGGTGGGGGACGAGCAGTACTTC.

Notes on this clonotype: In this CDR3 the conserved last residue, phenylalanine or tryptophan, is missing, so a read error is likely. The chain's CDR3 is CASSKIGTGDEQYL. Written as DNA, the CDR3 is TGTGCCAGCAGTAAGATTGGGACAGGGGACGAGCAGTACTTA. The rearrangement joins TRBV28 to TRBJ2-7, with 10 bases matching TRBD1. The CDR3 length is 14 residues. The germline CDR1 and CDR2 sequences are MDHEN and SYDVKM. V shed 5 bases, J shed 5 bases, and the junction held 6 bases outside the gene matches.

Points on this clonotype: This may be a read error: a much more frequent sequence differs by one nucleotide. The chain combines TRBV12-3 or TRBV12-4 with TRBJ2-3; possible D gene TRBD1, 5 bases. There are 14 residues in the CDR3. Trimming removed 3 bases at V and 3 bases at J, with 10 bases between. This chain's CDR3 is CASSLDKETDTQYF. Here the CDR3 DNA reads TGTGCCAGCAGTTTGGACAAGGAGACAGATACGCAGTATTTT.

This clonotype was recorded at least ten times. This rearrangement joins TRBV12-3 or TRBV12-4 to TRBJ2-3; D may correspond to TRBD1 or TRBD2 (5 bases each). Trimming shortened V by 3 bases and J by 1 base, and 17 bases separated the two germline ends. The CDR3 covers 17 residues. The CDR3 sequence: CASSFTGGRRGTDTQYF. DNA of the CDR3: TGTGCCAGCAGTTTTACAGGAGGCCGGCGGGGCACAGATACGCAGTATTTT.

V and J are TRBV5-5 and TRBJ2-7, with 16 bases identical to TRBD2. There are 18 residues in the CDR3. CDR1 SGHKS and CDR2 YYEKEE come from the germline V gene (reference sequence). V dropped 3 bases and J dropped 6; count of bases not matched to a gene: 12. The CDR3 spells CASSSPGLAGGPESEQYF. The CDR3 DNA follows: TGTGCCAGCAGCTCCCCGGGACTAGCGGGAGGGCCTGAAAGCGAGCAGTACTTC.

This clonotype was counted only a few times. The chain is built from TRBV7-9 and TRBJ1-1, with TRBD1 as a possible D gene (6 bases). The germline V gene has CDR1 SEHNR and CDR2 FQNEAQ (reference sequence). The CDR3 extends over 17 amino acids. V was cut by 5 bases and J by 0 bases, with 19 bases left in between. Here the CDR3 reads CASSPGGGRDMNTEAFF. CDR3 sequence (DNA): TGTGCCAGCAGCCCCGGAGGGGGACGAGACATGAACACTGAAGCTTTCTTT. Looking up the rest from reference TRBV7-9 and TRBJ1-1 gives the full variable domain: DTGVSQNPRHKITKRGQNVTFRCDPISEHNRLYWYRQTLGQGPEFLTYFQNEAQLEKSRLLSDRFSAERPKGSFSTLEIQRTEQGDSAMYLCASSPGGGRDMNTEAFFGQGTRLTVV.

At least ten counts were recorded for this clonotype. V and J are TRBV7-9 and TRBJ2-3; D gene ambiguous. In germline, CDR1 is SEHNR, CDR2 FQNEAQ (reference sequence). Deletions cut 3 bases from V and 0 bases from J, with 7 bases between. CDR3 length: 14 amino acids. CDR3 region: CASSLSPSTDTQYF. In nucleotides, the CDR3 is TGTGCCAGCAGCTTGTCACCTAGCACAGATACGCAGTATTTT.

This clonotype was observed at least ten times. This rearrangement joins TRBV5-6 to TRBJ2-7; either TRBD1 or TRBD2 may fit D (6 bases each). Germline V gene lookup returns CDR1 SGHDT and CDR2 YYEEEE. V was shortened by 6 bases and J by 9 bases, with 25 bases between the two germline ends. The CDR3 extends over 15 amino acids. The CDR3 DNA is TGTGCCAGCACCCTCGGACAGAAGAGAACCGGGGGGCAGTACTTC. It codes for CASTLGQKRTGGQYF.

Written as DNA, the CDR3 is TGCGCCAGCAGCCAAGAATGGGGGAACCCTTATCTGTTCTTC. Translating it yields CASSQEWGNPYLFF. The rearrangement links TRBV4-1 to TRBJ2-1; tentatively, D is TRBD1 or TRBD2 (5 bases each). The germline V and J ends were trimmed by 0 bases and 15 bases, with 18 bases remaining between them. The CDR3 loop spans 14 amino acids. Germline-derived CDR1 and CDR2 are MGHRA and YSYEKL.

This clonotype was seen ten or more times. The rearrangement links TRBV7-9 to TRBJ1-5; D gene uncertain. The germline V gene has CDR1 SEHNR and CDR2 FQNEAQ (reference sequence). There are 13 residues in the CDR3. The V end lost 4 bases, the J end lost 5 bases, and 9 bases lay between the germline ends. DNA of the CDR3: TGTGCCAGCAGCTCCCGGCGGGATCAGCCCCAGCATTTT. This codes for CASSSRRDQPQHF.

The V and J genes are TRBV5-1 and TRBJ2-1; D ambiguous. Per the germline V gene, CDR1 is SGHRS and CDR2 is YFSETQ. Trimming stripped 1 base from V and 8 bases from J, with 7 bases between. This CDR3 comprises 12 residues. The CDR3 loop is CASSLLDDEQFF. CDR3 DNA sequence: TGCGCCAGCAGCTTGCTTGACGATGAGCAGTTCTTC.

CDR3 coding DNA: TGTGCCAGCAGTACAGGGGGCAATAGCAATCAGCCCCAGCATTTT. It encodes CASSTGGNSNQPQHF. The chain combines TRBV6-5 with TRBJ1-5, with 9 bases aligning to TRBD1. CDR1 and CDR2 from the germline V gene are MNHEY and SVGAGI. The CDR3 has 15 amino acids. The V gene end was trimmed by 5 bases and the J gene end by 0 bases; junction bases not matched to a gene: 2.

At least ten counts were recorded for this clonotype. The chain uses TRBV7-9 and TRBJ2-7, with 10 bases identical to TRBD2. Germline values: CDR1 SEHNR, CDR2 FQNEAQ (reference sequence). After removal of 5 bases from V and 2 bases from J, the junction contained 12 bases not matched to a gene. There are 17 residues in the CDR3. The CDR3, as DNA: TGTGCCAGCAGCCCCGGGGAGCGGGAGGGTCCTACCTACGAGCAGTACTTC. Encoded protein: CASSPGEREGPTYEQYF.

There are many counts of this clonotype. This rearrangement joins TRBV7-6 to TRBJ2-1; perhaps TRBD2 as D (5 bases). The CDR3 has 15 residues. Germline CDR1 is SGHVS and CDR2 is FNYEAQ. Between the trimmed V and J ends, which lost 1 base and 0 bases, there was a span of 7 bases. The CDR3 sequence: CASSLGDYSYNEQFF. Here the CDR3 DNA reads TGTGCCAGCAGCTTAGGAGACTACTCCTACAATGAGCAGTTCTTC.

This clonotype was observed at least ten times. DNA for the CDR3: TGCGCCAGCAGTGAGTCCGGAGGGGGCGCCTCCGGGGAGCTGTTTTTT. This encodes CASSESGGGASGELFF. This chain uses TRBV10-2 with TRBJ2-2, with D maybe TRBD1 (7 bases). This CDR3 spans 16 amino acids. CDR1 WSHSY and CDR2 SAAADI come from the germline V gene. The germline V and J ends were trimmed by 0 bases and 6 bases, with 14 bases remaining between them.

This clonotype appeared many times. The chain combines TRBV6-1 with TRBJ1-5, with 8 bases that match TRBD1. The CDR3 spans 17 residues. Germline CDR1 MNHNS, CDR2 SASEGT. J lost 2 bases, V lost 4 bases, and 10 bases had no gene match. The CDR3 DNA reads TGTGCCAGCAGTGTGCCCCAGGGGGCGGTTGGCAATCAGCCCCAGCATTTT. It codes for CASSVPQGAVGNQPQHF.

This clonotype was observed many times. The gene calls are TRBV29-1 and TRBJ2-1, with D hard to call. The V end lost 6 bases, the J end lost 5 bases, and 8 bases lay between the germline ends. The germline CDR1 and CDR2 sequences are SQVTM and ANQGSEA. The CDR3 runs to 11 residues. As DNA, the CDR3 is TGCAGCGTCCCCAGAGACAATGAGCAGTTCTTC. This encodes CSVPRDNEQFF.

This clonotype was seen repeatedly, ten times or more. This rearrangement joins TRBV5-1 to TRBJ2-1, with 11 bases that match TRBD1. CDR1 and CDR2 (germline): SGHRS, YFSETQ. This CDR3 is 17 amino acids long. Unmatched junction bases numbered 13, after V lost 4 bases and J lost 7 bases. The DNA for the CDR3 is TGCGCCAGCAGCCCGGGACAGGGGGGGTTCGCAGCAAATGAGCAGTTCTTC. Its protein product is CASSPGQGGFAANEQFF.

As to this clonotype: Germline and junction disagree at one end, which may indicate a read error. The gene calls are TRBV5-3 and TRBJ2-5; D is ambiguous. TRBV5-3 is an open reading frame, and its role is uncertain. The CDR3 covers 14 residues. DNA of the CDR3: TGTGCCAGCAGCTTTGGTTTGTACCAAGAGACCCAGTACTTC. This gives the protein CASSFGLYQETQYF.

The J gene is TRBJ2-7, the V gene TRBV6-4; 7 bases are shared with TRBD2. Trimming took 7 bases from V and 4 from J; bases not matched to a gene: 7. This CDR3 has 13 amino acids. Germline CDR1 MRHNA, CDR2 SNTAGT. The CDR3 DNA sequence: TGTGCCAGCATTACGGACGGGGGGTACGAGCAGTACTTC. Its translation: CASITDGGYEQYF.

This clonotype was counted many times. The chain uses TRBV19 and TRBJ1-2, with a weak D call TRBD1 (5 bases). V lost 3 bases and J 0 bases, leaving 20 bases between the germline ends. The CDR3 loop spans 18 amino acids. Germline loops: CDR1 LNHDA, CDR2 SQIVND (reference sequence). In DNA form, the CDR3 reads TGTGCCAGTAGTATGTTGGGGCCCAACGGCGGGGCTAACTATGGCTACACCTTC. Protein product: CASSMLGPNGGANYGYTF.

The gene calls are TRBV4-3 and TRBJ2-3, with 9 bases identical to TRBD2. The CDR3 spans 17 residues. Germline V gene sequence: CDR1 LGHNA, CDR2 YSLEER. J was trimmed by 3 bases and V by 3 bases; bases with no gene match: 10. The CDR3 nucleotides read TGCGCCAGCAGCCACCGAGGTAGCGGGAGTAGTACAGATACGCAGTATTTT. Translating gives CASSHRGSGSSTDTQYF.

V gene TRBV4-2 combines with J gene TRBJ1-2; maybe TRBD1 (5 bases). V lost 7 bases to trimming and J lost 5 bases, with 20 bases between them. The CDR3 loop spans 15 amino acids. Germline CDR1 and CDR2: LGHNA and YNFKEQ. For the CDR3, the DNA is TGTGCCAGCACGAGCATTCAGGGTCAATCTTATGGCTACACCTTC. As protein: CASTSIQGQSYGYTF.

This rearrangement joins TRBV27 to TRBJ1-4; D is unresolved. Germline CDR1 is MNHEY and CDR2 is SMNVEV (reference sequence). The CDR3 runs 15 residues. Trimming cost V 5 bases and J 0 bases, with 10 bases left between them. The CDR3: CASSLLSTTNEKLFF. In DNA form, the CDR3 reads TGTGCCAGCAGTCTTCTAAGCACAACTAATGAAAAACTGTTTTTT. Variable domain in full (rest from reference TRBV27 and TRBJ1-4): EAQVTQNPRYLITVTGKKLTVTCSQNMNHEYMSWYRQDPGLGLRQIYYSMNVEVTDKGDVPEGYKVSRKEKRNFPLILESPSPNQTSLYFCASSLLSTTNEKLFFGSGTQLSVL.

This clonotype was detected only once. A much bigger clone sits one base away, suggesting this may be a read error. The chain is built from TRBV27 and TRBJ1-2; D is unclear. The CDR3 has 14 residues. CDR1 is MNHEY and CDR2 is SMNVEV in the germline V gene (reference sequence). DNA for the CDR3: TGTGCCAGCAGTTTATCGGAGGAGTCCTATGTCTACACCTTC. Encoded protein: CASSLSEESYVYTF.

This clonotype has only a few counts. This chain joins TRBV7-9 and TRBJ2-1; 7 positions match TRBD2. Germline V lookup: CDR1 SEHNR, CDR2 FQNEAQ (reference sequence). The V segment lost 0 bases and the J segment 8 bases; nucleotides outside the gene matches: 7. This CDR3 is 15 amino acids long. In nucleotides, the CDR3 is TGTGCCAGCAGCTTAGCTGGGGGGAGGGCTTATGAGCAGTTCTTC. Translating it yields CASSLAGGRAYEQFF.